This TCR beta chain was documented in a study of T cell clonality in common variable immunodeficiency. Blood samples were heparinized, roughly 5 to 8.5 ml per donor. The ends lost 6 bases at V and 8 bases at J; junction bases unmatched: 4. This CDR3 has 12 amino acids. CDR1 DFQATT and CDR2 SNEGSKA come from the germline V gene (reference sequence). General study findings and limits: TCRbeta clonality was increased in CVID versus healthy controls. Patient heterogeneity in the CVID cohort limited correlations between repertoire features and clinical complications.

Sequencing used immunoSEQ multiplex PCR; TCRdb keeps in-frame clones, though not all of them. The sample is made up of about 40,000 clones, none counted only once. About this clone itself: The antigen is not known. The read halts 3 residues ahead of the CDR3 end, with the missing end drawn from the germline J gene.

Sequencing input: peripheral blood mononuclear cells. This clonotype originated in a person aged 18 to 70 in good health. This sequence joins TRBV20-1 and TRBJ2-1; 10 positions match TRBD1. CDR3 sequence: CSAGQGRHEQFF. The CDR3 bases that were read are TGCAGTGCGGGACAGGGGCGGCATGAG.